The 26 T cell receptor beta chains reported below all come from one sample, sequenced in a study of regulatory T cells in long-lasting Graves disease. Sample time point: newly diagnosed GD, antithyroid drugs for less than 3 months. Preparation of the TCR library used RNA extracted from PBMCs. Building the TCR beta libraries relied on iRepertoire HTBI primers, and CDR3 regions underwent Arm-PCR. MiXCR, run by TCRdb on the multiplex PCR reads, gives a single entry per CDR3 protein. The sample lists around 400,000 distinct CDR3 sequences; 10% to 15% were seen once. The data also belong to a second study, concerning T cells in Graves' hyperthyroidism and ophthalmopathy.

This material consisted of peripheral blood mononuclear cells (PBMCs), taken at new diagnosis, from a patient treated with antithyroid drugs. These receptors all stem from a woman under 30 with Graves disease.

This clonotype was observed at least ten times. This sequence joins TRBV27 and TRBJ2-3; no clear D. The CDR3 runs to 15 residues. The ends were cut back, 6 bases at V and 1 base at J, with 14 bases in the middle. Germline values: CDR1 MNHEY, CDR2 SMNVEV (reference sequence). The CDR3 here is CASSFLGSGTDTQYF. The CDR3 bases are TGTGCCAGCAGCTTTCTAGGAAGCGGCACAGATACGCAGTATTTT.

This clonotype appeared many times. CDR3 sequence: CAWSAPSRNEQFF. The CDR3, as DNA: TGTGCCTGGAGTGCCCCCAGTCGAAATGAGCAGTTCTTC. The rearrangement links TRBV30 to TRBJ2-1; D gene uncertain. The CDR3 covers 13 residues. Germline V gene sequence: CDR1 GTSNPN, CDR2 SVGIG (reference sequence). Trimming removed 1 base at V and 7 bases at J, with 11 bases between.

The table lists this clonotype with many counts. The chain joins TRBV19 to TRBJ1-2; D might be TRBD1 (6 bases). Trimming took 3 bases from V and 1 from J, leaving 15 bases between them. The CDR3 is 16 amino acids. The germline V gene encodes CDR1 LNHDA and CDR2 SQIVND (reference sequence). This chain's CDR3 is CASSIAGAFVNYGYTF. CDR3 coding DNA: TGTGCCAGTAGTATCGCAGGGGCATTCGTTAACTATGGCTACACCTTC.

In its sample, this clonotype was seen a few times. The chain employs TRBV14 and TRBJ2-3; no clear D. Trimming took 1 base from V and 0 from J, leaving 17 bases between them. The V gene's germline CDR1 is SGHDN and CDR2 FVKESK. The CDR3 loop spans 18 amino acids. Written as DNA, the CDR3 is TGTGCCAGCAGCCAAGTAATTATCTATAGTCGGAGCACAGATACGCAGTATTTT. Amino acids: CASSQVIIYSRSTDTQYF.

Ten or more counts support this clonotype. The chain joins TRBV15 to TRBJ2-3; D unclear. This CDR3 comprises 12 residues. V lost 1 base and J lost 5, with 4 bases in between. Germline V gene sequence: CDR1 LNHNV, CDR2 YYDKDF (reference sequence). The CDR3 loop is CATSRVGDTQYF. CDR3 in DNA: TGTGCCACCAGCAGAGTAGGAGATACGCAGTATTTT.

In its sample, this clonotype was seen many times. The chain is built from TRBV6-5 and TRBJ2-5; a weak D match, TRBD2 (5 bases). The CDR3 runs 17 residues. V was shortened by 2 bases and J by 5 bases, with 21 bases between the two germline ends. CDR1 is MNHEY, CDR2 SVGAGI, per germline. CDR3 sequence (DNA): TGTGCCAGCAGTTACCCCACCTCAAGGGAGAGTGCGGAGACCCAGTACTTC. It yields the protein CASSYPTSRESAETQYF.

Remarks on this clonotype: At one of its ends the junction is not consistent with the germline gene, which may arise from a read error. The gene calls are TRBV12-3 or TRBV12-4 and TRBJ2-5, with 9 bases fitting TRBD1. This CDR3 spans 14 amino acids. The CDR3 protein is CASKPGQGHETKYF. The DNA for the CDR3 is TGTGCCAGCAAACCGGGACAGGGACACGAGACCAAGTACTTC.

A remark on this clonotype: Possible read error: a much larger clone is one base away. The conserved final phenylalanine or tryptophan is absent from the CDR3, which likely points to a read error. The chain uses TRBV28 and TRBJ1-5; unclear D gene. Germline V CDR1 and CDR2: MDHEN, SYDVKM. CDR3 length: 11 amino acids. V was cut by 5 bases and J by 9 bases, with 8 bases left in between. This chain's CDR3 is CASSLSGPQHS. The CDR3 DNA sequence: TGTGCCAGCAGTCTCTCCGGGCCCCAGCATTCT.

This clonotype was observed at least ten times. The chain is built from TRBV6-1 and TRBJ2-1; 10 bases match TRBD2. The J segment lost 7 bases and the V segment lost 0 bases, leaving 3 bases of the junction unmatched. The CDR3 covers 15 residues. Germline V CDR1 and CDR2: MNHNS, SASEGT. Here the CDR3 DNA reads TGTGCCAGCAGTGAAGCGGTAGCGGGGGGTAATGAGCAGTTCTTC. Amino acids: CASSEAVAGGNEQFF.

The rearrangement joins TRBV30 to TRBJ1-5; no definite D call. Germline CDR1 and CDR2: GTSNPN and SVGIG (reference sequence). The CDR3 is 13 amino acids. Between the trimmed V and J ends, which lost 0 bases and 7 bases, there was a span of 10 bases. In nucleotides, the CDR3 is TGTGCCTGGAGTGTGCACCCCGGCCAGCCCCAGCATTTT. Its translation is CAWSVHPGQPQHF.

This clonotype was counted many times. V gene TRBV12-3 or TRBV12-4 combines with J gene TRBJ2-2; 9 nucleotides agree with TRBD1. The CDR3 runs to 18 residues. The V and J ends lost 5 bases and 4 bases, in that order; junction bases with no gene match: 14. CDR3 in DNA: TGTGCCAGCAGTCGAAAGTTCGGACAGGGGCTCGGCACCGGGGAGCTGTTTTTT. This encodes CASSRKFGQGLGTGELFF.

At least ten counts were recorded for this clonotype. The chain couples TRBV11-2 to TRBJ2-3; D is unclear. V dropped 2 bases and J dropped 2 bases, with 5 bases sitting between them. The length of the CDR3 is 13 residues. Germline V gives CDR1 SGHAT, CDR2 FQNNGV. The CDR3 nucleotides are TGTGCCAGCAGCTTAAAGAACACAGATACGCAGTATTTT. This translates into CASSLKNTDTQYF.

This clonotype was recorded a few times. The genes are TRBV6-4 and TRBJ2-1; D is perhaps TRBD1 (5 bases). The ends were cut back, 4 bases at V and 6 bases at J, with 13 bases in the middle. CDR3 length equals 14 residues. CDR1 and CDR2 from the germline V gene are MRHNA and SNTAGT. The CDR3 protein is CASSGTRYCNEQFF. CDR3 nucleotides: TGTGCCAGCAGTGGGACAAGATACTGCAATGAGCAGTTCTTC.

This clonotype appeared many times. The rearrangement links TRBV30 to TRBJ1-2, with D maybe TRBD1 (5 bases). Trimming took off 2 bases at V and 5 bases at J, with 12 bases between the two ends. The CDR3 totals 13 residues. Germline CDR1 reads GTSNPN; CDR2 reads SVGIG (reference sequence). CDR3 nucleotides: TGTGCCTGGAGTCCCCAGGGACCGTATGGCTACACCTTC. Protein product: CAWSPQGPYGYTF.

The V gene is TRBV20-1, the J gene TRBJ1-2, with D possibly being TRBD1 (5 bases). This CDR3 spans 15 amino acids. V shed 5 bases and J shed 5 bases, with 21 bases lying between them. Looked up from germline, CDR1 is DFQATT and CDR2 is SNEGSKA (reference sequence). The CDR3 here is CSASTTALSMYGYTF. CDR3 bases: TGCAGTGCTTCCACGACAGCTCTATCTATGTATGGCTACACCTTC.

This clonotype was observed at least ten times. This chain joins TRBV6-1 and TRBJ1-1, with TRBD1 as a possible D gene (6 bases). Germline loops: CDR1 MNHNS, CDR2 SASEGT. Between the trimmed V and J ends, which lost 7 bases and 5 bases, there was a span of 11 bases. This CDR3 contains 12 residues. CDR3 DNA sequence: TGTGCCAGCATCTCACAGGGAACTGAAGCTTTCTTT. Translating it yields CASISQGTEAFF.

This clonotype appeared many times. V and J are TRBV7-9 and TRBJ2-7; no clear D. Germline-derived CDR1 and CDR2 are SEHNR and FQNEAQ (reference sequence). The CDR3 totals 16 residues. Between the trimmed V and J ends, which lost 5 bases and 1 base, there was a span of 18 bases. The CDR3 nucleotides read TGTGCCAGCAGCCAGTGGGTGGGGATGGGATCCTACGAGCAGTACTTC. Protein sequence: CASSQWVGMGSYEQYF.

The sample holds many counts of this clonotype. This chain connects TRBV5-1 to TRBJ2-3; TRBD1 agrees at 10 bases. V trimming: 7 bases; J trimming: 5 bases; junction bases outside the gene matches: 10. The CDR3 is 15 amino acids. From germline, CDR1 is SGHRS and CDR2 YFSETQ. The CDR3 DNA reads TGCGCCAGCCGCGGAGGGACAGGGGCAGGAGATACGCAGTATTTT. Protein sequence: CASRGGTGAGDTQYF.

The table lists this clonotype with a few counts. The chain combines TRBV4-3 with TRBJ1-2; maybe TRBD1 (6 bases). CDR3 size: 14 residues. Trimming left V 0 bases short and J 6 bases short, with 11 bases between. Germline V CDR1 and CDR2: LGHNA, YSLEER. The CDR3 region is CASSQDSGGDGYTF. CDR3 in DNA: TGCGCCAGCAGCCAAGATTCGGGGGGCGATGGCTACACCTTC.

The chain combines TRBV20-1 with TRBJ1-1, with no clear D. The CDR3 sequence is 12 residues long. The V gene's germline CDR1 is DFQATT and CDR2 SNEGSKA (reference sequence). The CDR3 DNA reads as TGCAGGGCGTGGGCTGGGGAAACTGAAGCTTTCTTT. Residues: CRAWAGETEAFF.

Many counts were recorded for this clonotype. J is TRBJ2-2 and V is TRBV20-1, with TRBD1 matching 7 bases. The CDR3 covers 15 residues. The trim removed 6 bases at V and 4 bases at J, leaving 11 bases unmatched. From germline, CDR1 is DFQATT and CDR2 SNEGSKA (reference sequence). The DNA for the CDR3 is TGCAGTGCAAGTGACAGGGTATACGCCACCGGGGAGCTGTTTTTT. Encoded protein: CSASDRVYATGELFF.

This clonotype was counted ten times or more. The rearrangement joins TRBV6-1 to TRBJ2-5; possible D gene TRBD2, 6 bases. Trimming took 8 bases from V and 2 from J, leaving 9 bases between them. The CDR3 has 12 amino acids. The germline V gene encodes CDR1 MNHNS and CDR2 SASEGT. CDR3 residues: CASVADQETQYF. DNA of the CDR3: TGTGCCAGCGTAGCGGATCAAGAGACCCAGTACTTC.

This clonotype was seen ten or more times. The chain is built from TRBV20-1 and TRBJ1-1; TRBD1 agrees at 9 bases. V lost 3 bases to trimming and J lost 1 base; unmatched junction nucleotides: 9. The CDR3 is 16 amino acids. CDR1 and CDR2 (germline): DFQATT, SNEGSKA (reference sequence). DNA for the CDR3: TGCAGTGCTAGTAGGGGGGGACAGGGATCGAACACTGAAGCTTTCTTT. Its translation: CSASRGGQGSNTEAFF.

This clonotype showed up many times. The genes are TRBV4-2 and TRBJ2-1; TRBD2 matches at 10 bases. The germline gives CDR1 LGHNA, CDR2 YNFKEQ. V lost 0 bases and J lost 8; bases outside the gene matches: 7. This CDR3 has 16 residues. CDR3 loop: CASSQEQSGGADEQFF. The CDR3 bases are TGTGCCAGCAGCCAAGAGCAAAGCGGGGGGGCCGATGAGCAGTTCTTC.

This clonotype occurred many times. The J gene is TRBJ1-3, the V gene TRBV7-2; D may be TRBD1 (6 bases). V lost 1 base, J lost 8 bases, and 15 bases lay in between. This CDR3 is built from 15 residues. Germline CDR1 reads SGHTA; CDR2 reads FQGNSA. The CDR3 is CASSLVGARTDTIYF. CDR3 nucleotides: TGTGCCAGCAGCTTAGTTGGGGCAAGGACAGACACCATATATTTT.

The table lists this clonotype with many counts. The genes are TRBV7-9 and TRBJ2-2; TRBD2 agrees at 10 bases. V lost 6 bases, J lost 3 bases, and 10 bases stayed unmatched. Germline V CDR1 and CDR2: SEHNR, FQNEAQ (reference sequence). This CDR3 has 17 residues. CDR3 in amino acids: CASSRSRLAGYTGELFF. In nucleotides, the CDR3 is TGTGCCAGCAGTCGAAGCAGACTAGCGGGCTACACCGGGGAGCTGTTTTTT.